This TCR beta chain was observed in a study of read filtering for tumor transcriptome and immune sequencing. About the study: Revised staging placed under ten patients in R-ISS I, some 17 in II, more than 5 in III. IR-seq gave about 4.05 to 11 million TCR reads per sample; RNA-seq gave about 80 to 1,400.

With regard to this clonotype: Germline and junction disagree at one end, which may indicate a read error.

From about 400 ng of RNA, a library with molecular barcoded alpha/delta and beta/gamma adaptors was made. TCRdb re-analysed the reads in MiXCR, keeping a single row per CDR3 protein. The sample has more than 55,000 distinct CDR3 sequences, 20% to 25% seen once. The CDR3 is 14 amino acids. The V gene's germline CDR1 is SEHNR and CDR2 FQNEAQ (reference sequence). The material sequenced was a population of CD138-negative cells sorted from bone marrow. This TCR was sampled from a donor at least 40 years old with multiple myeloma. This chain uses TRBV7-9 with TRBJ1-1; TRBD1 matches at 7 bases. DNA for the CDR3: TGTGCCAGCAGCCTACGGGACAGTGGACAACAAGCCTTCTTT. Its protein product is CASSLRDSGQQAFF.